Below are 23 T cell receptor beta chains sequenced from a single sample in a study of T cell changes during pregnancy in multiple sclerosis. Only in-frame clones appear in the TCRdb table, and some are missing; sequencing was by immunoSEQ multiplex PCR. The sample holds around 65,000 clones, 88% seen once. Sequenced material: peripheral blood, taken in the first trimester of pregnancy. These receptors all stem from a female donor with multiple sclerosis, enrolled in a pregnancy study.

This chain connects TRBV30 to TRBJ2-1; 10 bases line up with TRBD2. After removal of 4 bases from V and 4 bases from J, the junction contained 22 bases not matched to a gene. Germline loops: CDR1 GTSNPN, CDR2 SVGIG (reference sequence). The CDR3 length is 20 residues. DNA of the CDR3: TGTGCCTGGACTAGCGGGAGAAGAATCGGCCCCTCAAGAGGGTACAATGAGCAGTTCTTC. It yields the protein CAWTSGRRIGPSRGYNEQFF.

This sequence joins TRBV2 and TRBJ1-5, with 7 bases fitting TRBD1. V dropped 3 bases and J dropped 7; count of bases not matched to a gene: 3. CDR3 length: 13 amino acids. Germline V lookup: CDR1 SNHLY, CDR2 FYNNEI. This CDR3 is CASSETGFQPQHF. DNA for the CDR3: TGTGCCAGCAGTGAGACAGGGTTCCAGCCCCAGCATTTT.

The rearrangement uses TRBV7-9 and TRBJ1-1; D ambiguous. CDR3 length: 14 residues. V gave up 1 base and J gave up 3 bases, with 9 bases separating them. Per germline, CDR1 SEHNR and CDR2 FQNEAQ (reference sequence). The DNA for the CDR3 is TGTGCCAGCAGCTTAGACTCTGAGTACACTGAAGCTTTCTTT. Its translation is CASSLDSEYTEAFF.

The rearrangement joins TRBV5-4 to TRBJ2-1; 12 nucleotides agree with TRBD2. This CDR3 is built from 15 residues. Germline lookup yields CDR1 SGHNT and CDR2 YYREEE (reference sequence). V lost 1 base, J lost 9 bases, and 5 bases stayed unmatched. CDR3 sequence reads: CASSLLAGGRSEQFF. CDR3 DNA: TGTGCCAGCAGCTTGCTAGCGGGAGGGCGGAGTGAGCAGTTCTTC.

This clone was seen just once. This chain joins TRBV10-3 and TRBJ1-1; 11 bases align to TRBD1. Looked up from germline, CDR1 is ENHRY and CDR2 is SYGVKD. The trim removed 9 bases at V and 3 bases at J, leaving 9 bases unmatched. The CDR3 consists of 15 residues. The CDR3 reads CAILDRGLGDTEAFF. The CDR3, as DNA: TGTGCCATACTGGACAGGGGGCTCGGAGACACTGAAGCTTTCTTT.

The chain couples TRBV5-4 to TRBJ2-1, with D unresolved. V dropped 7 bases and J dropped 6 bases, with 14 bases sitting between them. Germline CDR1 reads SGHNT; CDR2 reads YYREEE (reference sequence). The CDR3 is made up of 13 amino acids. The CDR3 sequence is CASYKPPGNEQFF. The CDR3, as DNA: TGTGCCAGCTACAAACCGCCTGGCAATGAGCAGTTCTTC. Supplemented by reference TRBV5-4 and TRBJ2-1, the full variable domain reads ETGVTQSPTHLIKTRGQQVTLRCSSQSGHNTVSWYQQALGQGPQFIFQYYREEENGRGNFPPRFSGLQFPNYSSELNVNALELDDSALYLCASYKPPGNEQFFGPGTRLTVL.

J is TRBJ1-4 and V is TRBV11-2; 9 nucleotides align to TRBD1. The CDR3 runs 16 residues. The J segment lost 7 bases and the V segment lost 3 bases, leaving 9 bases of the junction unmatched. CDR1 SGHAT and CDR2 FQNNGV come from the germline V gene. Here the CDR3 DNA reads TGTGCCAGCAGCTTGGGGACAGGGTCTTTTTCTGAAAAACTGTTTTTT. Its protein is CASSLGTGSFSEKLFF.

The chain employs TRBV7-9 and TRBJ2-5; D gene uncertain. The V and J ends lost 3 bases and 3 bases respectively, with 11 bases between them. From germline, CDR1 is SEHNR and CDR2 FQNEAQ (reference sequence). The CDR3 consists of 14 residues. The CDR3 nucleotides are TGTGCCAGCAGCTTTTCTCGCGTGGAAGAGACCCAGTACTTC. Protein product: CASSFSRVEETQYF.

This clone was found once. This sequence joins TRBV6-6 and TRBJ1-1, with 7 bases aligning to TRBD1. CDR3 size: 14 residues. Germline loops: CDR1 MNHNY, CDR2 SVGAGI (reference sequence). With 6 bases clipped from V and 2 bases from J, the junction kept 6 bases outside the gene matches. The CDR3, as DNA: TGTGCCAGCAGCCCGGGACAGTTAAACACTGAAGCTTTCTTT. Encoded protein: CASSPGQLNTEAFF.

V usage is TRBV25-1 and J usage is TRBJ1-2; 10 bases are a match to TRBD1. With V trimmed by 4 bases and J by 8 bases, 4 bases remained unmatched. CDR1 MGHDK and CDR2 SYGVNS come from the germline V gene. The CDR3 sequence is 13 residues long. The chain's CDR3 is CASSAGTGVGYTF. The CDR3 coding sequence is TGTGCCAGCAGTGCCGGGACAGGGGTAGGCTACACCTTC.

The chain recombines TRBV5-1 with TRBJ1-1, with D possibly matching TRBD1 (5 bases). The length of the CDR3 is 15 residues. The V end lost 2 bases, the J end lost 2 bases, and 13 bases lay between the germline ends. Germline assignment: CDR1 SGHRS and CDR2 YFSETQ. CDR3 sequence: CASSFPGSGNTEAFF. As DNA, the CDR3 is TGCGCCAGCAGCTTTCCAGGGTCGGGTAACACTGAAGCTTTCTTT.

This sequence joins TRBV18 and TRBJ1-5, with 9 positions matching TRBD1. The CDR3 loop spans 17 amino acids. Germline CDR1 is KGHSH and CDR2 is LQKENI. The ends lost 2 bases at V and 0 bases at J; junction bases unmatched: 5. CDR3 sequence (DNA): TGTGCCAGCTCACCATACGGGACAGGGTATAGCAATCAGCCCCAGCATTTT. Amino acid sequence: CASSPYGTGYSNQPQHF.

The J gene is TRBJ2-3, the V gene TRBV7-2; 7 nucleotides match TRBD2. The CDR3 is 16 residues long. The V segment lost 1 base and the J segment 1 base; nucleotides outside the gene matches: 5. In germline, CDR1 is SGHTA, CDR2 FQGNSA. The CDR3 nucleotides are TGTGCCAGCAGCTTAGTGGCTAGCGGTGGCACAGATACGCAGTATTTT. As protein: CASSLVASGGTDTQYF.

The chain is built from TRBV29-1 and TRBJ1-5, with no clear D. CDR3 length: 12 residues. CDR1 is SQVTM and CDR2 is ANQGSEA in the germline V gene. V gave up 4 bases and J gave up 4 bases, with 8 bases separating them. CDR3 residues: CSVARENQPQHF. The CDR3 DNA is TGCAGCGTTGCACGGGAAAATCAGCCCCAGCATTTT.

The chain combines TRBV4-3 with TRBJ1-5, with D perhaps matching TRBD1 (6 bases). This CDR3 is built from 13 residues. The V gene's germline CDR1 is LGHNA and CDR2 YSLEER. With 1 base removed from V and 8 bases from J, the gap between germline ends came to 9 bases. The CDR3 DNA sequence: TGCGCCAGCAGCCAAGCTTGGGACAAGCCCCAGCATTTT. This gives the protein CASSQAWDKPQHF.

The chain has TRBV19 and TRBJ2-5, with D perhaps TRBD1 (6 bases). This CDR3 has 15 residues. Germline values: CDR1 LNHDA, CDR2 SQIVND (reference sequence). Trimming took off 5 bases at V and 5 bases at J, with 18 bases between the two ends. CDR3 nucleotides: TGTGCCAGTAGTCAGACAGGAACCCCACTGGAGACCCAGTACTTC. Its protein is CASSQTGTPLETQYF.

The rearrangement joins TRBV6-6 to TRBJ2-1; TRBD2 agrees at 10 bases. CDR3 length: 14 residues. The germline V gene encodes CDR1 MNHNY and CDR2 SVGAGI (reference sequence). The J segment lost 7 bases and the V segment lost 4 bases, leaving 4 bases of the junction unmatched. In DNA, the CDR3 is TGTGCCAGCAGTTCAGCGGGAGGGCTAAATGAGCAGTTCTTC. Amino acids: CASSSAGGLNEQFF.

The V call is TRBV30, the J call TRBJ1-2, with 12 nucleotides matching TRBD1. CDR1 GTSNPN and CDR2 SVGIG come from the germline V gene (reference sequence). CDR3 length equals 14 residues. The trim removed 0 bases at V and 7 bases at J, leaving 3 bases unmatched. CDR3 in amino acids: CAWSVGQGAFGYTF. In DNA, the CDR3 is TGTGCCTGGAGTGTGGGACAGGGGGCTTTTGGCTACACCTTC.

CDR3 DNA sequence: TGCGCCAGCAGCCAAGGGCCGGGGGCCGGGGAGCTGTTTTTT. Translated: CASSQGPGAGELFF. The chain combines TRBV4-3 with TRBJ2-2; the D gene is possibly TRBD2 (6 bases). Looked up from germline, CDR1 is LGHNA and CDR2 is YSLEER. This CDR3 contains 14 residues. The V gene lost 1 base and the J gene lost 6 bases, with 9 bases spanning the gap.

This chain connects TRBV5-6 to TRBJ1-4; D perhaps matches TRBD1 (6 bases). Deletions cut 4 bases from V and 0 bases from J, with 19 bases between. The CDR3 covers 18 residues. Germline assignment: CDR1 SGHDT and CDR2 YYEEEE. In DNA, the CDR3 is TGTGCCAGCAGCACAAGCACAGGGAATCCCCCAACTAATGAAAAACTGTTTTTT. This gives the protein CASSTSTGNPPTNEKLFF.

The V gene is TRBV5-6, the J gene TRBJ2-7; 8 nucleotides agree with TRBD1. Germline V CDR1 and CDR2: SGHDT, YYEEEE. V was pared by 5 bases and J by 3 bases, with 7 bases of the junction left unmatched. This CDR3 has 14 amino acids. CDR3 nucleotides: TGTGCCAGCAGAGAGACAGGGGTGGTCTACGAGCAGTACTTC. This codes for CASRETGVVYEQYF.

The V gene is TRBV10-3, the J gene TRBJ2-3, with TRBD2 identical over 7 bases. The V gene's germline CDR1 is ENHRY and CDR2 SYGVKD. The CDR3 is made up of 16 amino acids. The trim removed 6 bases at V and 4 bases at J, leaving 13 bases unmatched. CDR3 in DNA: TGTGCCATCAGACCTTCAGAGGGTCTAGCGGCAGATACGCAGTATTTT. Translation gives CAIRPSEGLAADTQYF.

The rearrangement joins TRBV6-4 to TRBJ1-2, with D possibly TRBD1 on 6 matching bases. CDR1 is MRHNA, CDR2 SNTAGT, per germline. V shed 2 bases and J shed 3 bases, with 13 bases lying between them. The CDR3 extends over 15 amino acids. CDR3 nucleotide sequence: TGTGCCAGCAGTGACGTACCCGGACAGTACTATGGCTACACCTTC. This encodes CASSDVPGQYYGYTF.